These 5 T cell receptor beta chains were sequenced from one sample in a study of T cells after yellow fever vaccination. Each CDR3 protein gets one entry after TCRdb re-called the 5' RACE reads with MiXCR. This table holds roughly 310,000 distinct CDR3 sequences, roughly 3.5% found once. This sample comprised PBMCs, obtained on the day of the yellow fever booster vaccination. These receptor sequences come from a man between 18 and 35 years old who received the YFV17D yellow fever vaccine.

This clonotype was seen many times. This chain connects TRBV7-9 to TRBJ2-3; 12 bases agree with TRBD2. The CDR3 has 17 amino acids. Germline lookup yields CDR1 SEHNR and CDR2 FQNEAQ (reference sequence). After removal of 4 bases from V and 1 base from J, the junction contained 6 bases not matched to a gene. CDR3 sequence (DNA): TGTGCCAGCAGCTCCCTGCGGACTAGCGGGGGCACAGATACGCAGTATTTT. Amino acid sequence: CASSSLRTSGGTDTQYF. The whole variable domain, remainder taken from reference TRBV7-9 and TRBJ2-3, is DTGVSQNPRHKITKRGQNVTFRCDPISEHNRLYWYRQTLGQGPEFLTYFQNEAQLEKSRLLSDRFSAERPKGSFSTLEIQRTEQGDSAMYLCASSSLRTSGGTDTQYFGPGTRLTVL.

The table lists this clonotype with a few counts. The chain uses TRBV18 and TRBJ2-5, with D hard to call. The CDR3 runs 13 residues. The germline V and J ends were trimmed by 3 bases and 3 bases, with 8 bases remaining between them. The germline gives CDR1 KGHSH, CDR2 LQKENI. CDR3 DNA: TGTGCCAGCTCACCTAGGGCAGAAGAGACCCAGTACTTC. Amino acid sequence: CASSPRAEETQYF.

In this sample, this clonotype turned up many times. This chain uses TRBV7-2 with TRBJ2-2; D is possibly TRBD1 (6 bases). CDR1 is SGHTA, CDR2 FQGNSA, per germline. The V end was cut by 6 bases, the J end by 0 bases, with 11 bases between. The length of the CDR3 is 15 residues. CDR3 region: CASSWTDSNTGELFF. The CDR3 nucleotides read TGTGCCAGCAGTTGGACAGATTCGAACACCGGGGAGCTGTTTTTT.

This clonotype was picked up many times. This chain connects TRBV7-9 to TRBJ2-2; the D is unclear. Germline CDR1 reads SEHNR; CDR2 reads FQNEAQ (reference sequence). V was cut by 5 bases and J by 0 bases, with 13 bases left in between. CDR3 length: 16 residues. CDR3 sequence reads: CASSLKPASNTGELFF. As DNA, the CDR3 is TGTGCCAGCAGCCTCAAACCGGCGTCGAACACCGGGGAGCTGTTTTTT.

This clonotype was picked up a small number of times. V usage is TRBV21-1 and J usage is TRBJ1-1; the table's D call of TRBD1 was not tested on the DNA. TRBV21-1 is designated a pseudogene. CDR3 length: 17 residues. CDR3 loop: CASSKARPRGRTLKAFF. CDR3 bases: TGTGCCAGCAGCAAAGCGAGACCCAGGGGGCGGACTCTGAAGGCTTTCTTT.